The rows below give T cell receptor beta chains drawn from one sample of a study of blood T cell repertoires in COVID-19. Clones were read by immunoSEQ multiplex PCR, and TCRdb kept only the in-frame ones, dropping some. This table has approximately 260,000 clones, approximately 85% appearing once. The sequencing input was peripheral blood. The source is a woman in her sixties with active or convalescent COVID-19. The CDR3 runs from the conserved cysteine through the conserved F or W. Each record gives: V gene, J gene, clone size, D gene, CDR3 DNA, CDR3 protein. D genes are given only for firm matches. Size values are once, few and many counts, or a class for expanded clones, and some rows have none.

>TRBV12-3/TRBV12-4|TRBJ1-2|few|.
TGTGCCAGCAGTTTAAGCGCGGGGATCGGCTACACCTTC
CASSLSAGIGYTF
>TRBV18|TRBJ1-2|.|TRBD1
TGTGCCAGCTCACCCTTGGACAGGGTCTATGGCTACACCTTC
CASSPLDRVYGYTF
>TRBV4-1|TRBJ1-6|.|TRBD1
TGCGCCAGCAGCCAAGGTCAAGGACAGGGGACCCTTCCCCTCCACTTT
CASSQGQGQGTLPLHF
>TRBV7-2|TRBJ1-4|.|TRBD1
TGTGCCAGCAGCTCGCGGACAGGGGGCGGCGAGGGTGAAAAACTGTTTTTT
CASSSRTGGGEGEKLFF
>TRBV14|TRBJ1-1|.|.
TGTGCCAGCAGCCACGGGATGAACACTGAAGCTTTCTTT
CASSHGMNTEAFF
>TRBV29-1|TRBJ1-2|.|.
TGCAGCGCCGGGTCCCTGGGGAGCACTTACAACTATGGCTACACCTTC
CSAGSLGSTYNYGYTF
>TRBV2|TRBJ2-2|few|.
TGTGCCAGCACTCGGGGGTCAGGGAAGGCCGGGGAGCTGTTTTTT
CASTRGSGKAGELFF
>TRBV5-5|TRBJ2-3|.|.
TGTGCCAGCGCGCGCGGTGGATACACAGATACGCAGTATTTT
CASARGGYTDTQYF
>TRBV6-5|TRBJ1-2|.|TRBD1
TGTGCCACCGGACAGGGGGCTTCTAGCTACACCTTC
CATGQGASSYTF
>TRBV5-1|TRBJ1-2|.|.
TGCGCCAGCAGCCTAGGGGCTATCTACGGCTACACCTTC
CASSLGAIYGYTF
>TRBV15|TRBJ1-5|once|.
TGTGCCACCAGCGTAGGTATGGGGGCTAAAAATCAGCCCCAGCATTTT
CATSVGMGAKNQPQHF
>TRBV7-8|TRBJ2-5|.|TRBD2
TGTGCCAGCAGCAAAGGAACTAGCGGGGGTATGGAGACCCAGTACTTC
CASSKGTSGGMETQYF
>TRBV6-1|TRBJ1-2|.|TRBD1
TGTGCCAGCAGTGAAGGAGGACAGGGCGGGATGAGAGGCTACACCTTC
CASSEGGQGGMRGYTF